This entry lists 28 T cell receptor beta chains sequenced from one sample in a study of regulatory T cells in long-lasting Graves disease. Time point in this sample: newly diagnosed GD, antithyroid drugs for less than 3 months. The TCR library was made from RNA extracted from PBMCs. Through Arm-PCR of CDR3 regions and iRepertoire HTBI primers, TCR beta libraries were built. TCRdb processed the multiplex PCR reads anew with MiXCR; each CDR3 protein has one entry. Of under 250,000 distinct CDR3 sequences listed, roughly 21% are singletons. Sample: peripheral blood mononuclear cells (PBMCs), taken at new diagnosis, from a patient treated with antithyroid drugs. These TCRs come from a female donor with Graves disease.

The chain recombines TRBV9 with TRBJ2-2, with 7 bases identical to TRBD1. The trim removed 3 bases at V and 0 bases at J, leaving 2 bases unmatched. The length of the CDR3 is 15 residues. Germline V lookup: CDR1 SGDLS, CDR2 YYNGEE. In nucleotides, the CDR3 is TGTGCCAGCAGCGCCGACAGGGCGAACACCGGGGAGCTGTTTTTT. It encodes CASSADRANTGELFF.

This clonotype was seen more than once but under ten times. The chain joins TRBV6-2 or TRBV6-3 to TRBJ2-1; 7 bases map to TRBD2. V was pared by 1 base and J by 1 base, with 7 bases of the junction left unmatched. CDR1 and CDR2 from the germline V gene are MNHEY and SVGEGT. The length of the CDR3 is 17 residues. CDR3 protein: CASSYWAGEGSYNEQFF. The CDR3 bases are TGTGCCAGCAGTTACTGGGCGGGGGAAGGGTCCTACAATGAGCAGTTCTTC.

Only a few counts were recorded for this clonotype. J is TRBJ2-1 and V is TRBV20-1; 11 bases are shared with TRBD2. Germline V lookup: CDR1 DFQATT, CDR2 SNEGSKA (reference sequence). This CDR3 has 18 residues. V lost 0 bases, J lost 2 bases, and 9 bases stayed unmatched. Here the CDR3 DNA reads TGCAGTGCTAGAGACTTATTGGATAGCGGGAGGGCCTACAATGAGCAGTTCTTC. Amino acids: CSARDLLDSGRAYNEQFF.

The chain combines TRBV6-2 or TRBV6-3 with TRBJ1-1, with D unresolved. Germline CDR1 is MNHEY and CDR2 is SVGEGT. The V end lost 8 bases, the J end lost 7 bases, and 11 bases lay between the germline ends. This CDR3 spans 11 amino acids. CDR3 DNA sequence: TGTGCCAGCCAAACGTCCGGTGAAGCTTTCTTT. Translated, it gives CASQTSGEAFF.

This clonotype has ten or more counts. The J gene is TRBJ2-3, the V gene TRBV2; TRBD2 agrees at 10 bases. The CDR3 totals 18 residues. The V segment lost 6 bases and the J segment 1 base; nucleotides outside the gene matches: 13. Germline assignment: CDR1 SNHLY and CDR2 FYNNEI. CDR3 loop: CASSRGLAEMGGTDTQYF. In DNA, the CDR3 is TGTGCCAGCAGCCGCGGACTAGCGGAAATGGGAGGCACAGATACGCAGTATTTT.

A remark on this clonotype: Just one base apart from a much larger clone, this may be a read error. Without the conserved terminal phenylalanine or tryptophan, this CDR3 likely stems from a read error. This sequence joins TRBV12-3 or TRBV12-4 and TRBJ2-7; D is possibly TRBD2 (5 bases). The CDR3 sequence is 15 residues long. The CDR3 region is CANSYSMGASYEQYS. DNA for the CDR3: TGTGCCAACAGTTACTCGATGGGAGCCTCCTACGAGCAGTACTCC.

This clonotype was recorded at least ten times. The gene calls are TRBV12-3 or TRBV12-4 and TRBJ2-7, with D maybe TRBD1 (5 bases). There are 14 residues in the CDR3. Between the trimmed V and J ends, which lost 6 bases and 0 bases, there was a span of 12 bases. The CDR3 protein is CASSPDTYSYEQYF. For the CDR3, the DNA is TGTGCCAGCAGCCCGGACACTTACTCCTACGAGCAGTACTTC.

This clonotype was recorded at least ten times. This rearrangement joins TRBV28 to TRBJ2-7; possibly TRBD1 for D (6 bases). The CDR3 runs 15 residues. Germline V CDR1 and CDR2: MDHEN, SYDVKM. Trimming cost V 5 bases and J 6 bases, with 20 bases left between them. CDR3 sequence: CASSTYLQGKVEQYF. CDR3 nucleotides: TGTGCCAGCAGTACATATCTACAGGGAAAGGTCGAGCAGTACTTC.

This clonotype has ten or more counts. In DNA form, the CDR3 reads TGTGCCAGCAGCGAAAGTGAAAAACTGTTTTTT. Translation gives CASSESEKLFF. The chain employs TRBV11-2 and TRBJ1-4; D not resolved. CDR1 is SGHAT, CDR2 FQNNGV, per germline. This CDR3 region has 11 residues. V lost 5 bases and J lost 7, with 5 bases in between. Supplemented by reference TRBV11-2 and TRBJ1-4, the full variable domain reads EAGVAQSPRYKIIEKRQSVAFWCNPISGHATLYWYQQILGQGPKLLIQFQNNGVVDDSQLPKDRFSAERLKGVDSTLKIQPAKLEDSAVYLCASSESEKLFFGSGTQLSVL.

This clonotype was seen a few times. The J gene is TRBJ1-1, the V gene TRBV19; tentative D call: TRBD1 (5 bases). Germline V gene sequence: CDR1 LNHDA, CDR2 SQIVND (reference sequence). This CDR3 spans 13 amino acids. The germline V and J ends were trimmed by 5 bases and 4 bases, with 11 bases remaining between them. CDR3 in DNA: TGTGCCAGTAGTCGCAGGGAGGGCACTGAAGCTTTCTTT. It specifies CASSRREGTEAFF. Full variable domain (outside the CDR3, taken from reference TRBV19 and TRBJ1-1): DGGITQSPKYLFRKEGQNVTLSCEQNLNHDAMYWYRQDPGQGLRLIYYSQIVNDFQKGDIAEGYSVSREKKESFPLTVTSAQKNPTAFYLCASSRREGTEAFFGQGTRLTVV.

This clonotype was detected ten times or more. The genes are TRBV2 and TRBJ2-5, with 9 positions matching TRBD1. Trimming cost V 4 bases and J 2 bases; bases outside gene matches: 5. The CDR3 contains 15 residues. CDR1 and CDR2 from the germline V gene are SNHLY and FYNNEI. Here the CDR3 reads CASSGQGQGQETQYF. The CDR3 DNA is TGTGCCAGCAGTGGGCAAGGACAGGGGCAAGAGACCCAGTACTTC.

The V gene is TRBV7-2, the J gene TRBJ2-3, with 13 positions matching TRBD2. This CDR3 region has 19 residues. Germline V gene sequence: CDR1 SGHTA, CDR2 FQGNSA. Germline trimming cut 1 base from V and 3 bases from J; bases unmatched to any gene: 10. CDR3 DNA sequence: TGTGCCAGCAGCTTAGGCGGACTAGCGGGAGTGGCTAGTACAGATACGCAGTATTTT. Amino acid sequence: CASSLGGLAGVASTDTQYF.

This clonotype was counted at least ten times. The chain links TRBV11-2 to TRBJ1-1; 11 nucleotides align to TRBD1. The length of the CDR3 is 16 residues. Germline lookup yields CDR1 SGHAT and CDR2 FQNNGV. V shed 5 bases, J shed 6 bases, and the junction held 11 bases outside the gene matches. CDR3 amino acids: CASSPGTGGWWAEAFF. Here the CDR3 DNA reads TGTGCCAGCAGCCCAGGGACAGGGGGATGGTGGGCTGAAGCTTTCTTT.

The gene calls are TRBV5-1 and TRBJ2-4; D not certain. The CDR3 length is 12 residues. Trimming took 1 base from V and 13 from J, leaving 12 bases between them. Germline CDR1 is SGHRS and CDR2 is YFSETQ. The CDR3 coding sequence is TGCGCCAGCAGCTTGAATATTAATGAGCAGTACTTC. Protein product: CASSLNINEQYF.

This clonotype has only a few counts. V usage is TRBV6-1 and J usage is TRBJ1-4; possibly TRBD1 for D (5 bases). This CDR3 has 12 residues. CDR1 MNHNS and CDR2 SASEGT come from the germline V gene. Trimming cost V 1 base and J 12 bases, with 9 bases left between them. CDR3 sequence reads: CASSEGVGELFF. The CDR3 DNA sequence: TGTGCCAGCAGTGAAGGTGTGGGGGAACTGTTTTTT.

There are a few counts of this clonotype. This chain joins TRBV5-1 and TRBJ2-1; 9 positions agree with TRBD2. The CDR3 is 17 amino acids. The V segment lost 0 bases and the J segment 4 bases; nucleotides outside the gene matches: 8. CDR1 SGHRS and CDR2 YFSETQ come from the germline V gene. The CDR3 sequence is CASSLGAGGLRYNEQFF. For the CDR3, the DNA is TGCGCCAGCAGCTTGGGTGCGGGGGGGCTTCGGTACAATGAGCAGTTCTTC.

This clonotype was detected only a few times. V usage is TRBV10-1 and J usage is TRBJ2-2; 7 bases agree with TRBD2. The CDR3 extends over 17 amino acids. The trim removed 0 bases at V and 3 bases at J, leaving 7 bases unmatched. Germline CDR1 is WNHNN and CDR2 is SYGVQD (reference sequence). The CDR3 region is CASSESGSGADTGELFF. CDR3 nucleotide sequence: TGCGCCAGCAGTGAGTCTGGGAGCGGGGCGGACACCGGGGAGCTGTTTTTT.

This clonotype was counted at least ten times. The chain uses TRBV6-1 and TRBJ1-2; TRBD1 aligns across 7 bases. V was pared by 11 bases and J by 8 bases, with 8 bases of the junction left unmatched. CDR1 and CDR2 from the germline V gene are MNHNS and SASEGT. The CDR3 totals 11 residues. The CDR3 spells CADQGVPGYTF. DNA for the CDR3: TGTGCCGATCAGGGGGTGCCCGGCTACACCTTC.

The genes are TRBV25-1 and TRBJ1-5; the D gene is possibly TRBD1 (5 bases). Germline CDR1 reads MGHDK; CDR2 reads SYGVNS. The CDR3 sequence is 15 residues long. With 3 bases removed from V and 4 bases from J, the gap between germline ends came to 13 bases. The CDR3 sequence: CASSDTDTENQPQHF. The CDR3 DNA reads TGTGCCAGCAGTGACACGGACACCGAGAATCAGCCCCAGCATTTT.

This clonotype was seen many times. The chain carries TRBV15 and TRBJ1-4, with D unresolved. Germline CDR1 is LNHNV and CDR2 is YYDKDF (reference sequence). The V end was cut by 5 bases, the J end by 0 bases, with 4 bases between. The CDR3 has 13 residues. The CDR3 spells CATSLTTNEKLFF. The CDR3 DNA follows: TGTGCCACCAGCCTAACAACTAATGAAAAACTGTTTTTT.

This clonotype was recorded at least ten times. The rearrangement uses TRBV3-1 and TRBJ2-5; D not resolved. Per the germline V gene, CDR1 is LGHDT and CDR2 is YNNKEL (reference sequence). This CDR3 region has 14 residues. V was shortened by 2 bases and J by 2 bases, with 9 bases between the two germline ends. This chain's CDR3 is CASSQRMGQETQYF. CDR3 coding DNA: TGTGCCAGCAGCCAACGGATGGGGCAAGAGACCCAGTACTTC.

Many counts were recorded for this clonotype. The chain links TRBV20-1 to TRBJ2-1; D assignment may be TRBD1 or TRBD2 (6 bases each). Looked up from germline, CDR1 is DFQATT and CDR2 is SNEGSKA (reference sequence). Deletions cut 6 bases from V and 9 bases from J, with 27 bases between. The CDR3 consists of 16 residues. The CDR3 loop is CSAPLFSGAKLGEQFF. The CDR3 coding sequence is TGCAGTGCCCCATTATTTTCGGGGGCCAAGTTGGGTGAGCAGTTCTTC.

This clonotype was seen many times. The CDR3 DNA follows: TGTGCCAGCAGCTTAACGTTTAGCAATGAGCAGTTCTTC. This codes for CASSLTFSNEQFF. The V and J genes are TRBV7-3 and TRBJ2-1; D ambiguous. Germline assignment: CDR1 SGHTA and CDR2 FQGTGA. The CDR3 contains 13 residues. V gave up 0 bases and J gave up 6 bases, with 6 bases separating them.

This clonotype was detected many times. The CDR3: CASSSGQGTAEAFF. CDR3 DNA: TGTGCCAGCAGTTCGGGACAGGGGACCGCTGAAGCTTTCTTT. The chain couples TRBV28 to TRBJ1-1; TRBD1 matches at 10 bases. V shed 4 bases and J 6 bases; nucleotides not matched to a gene: 5. This CDR3 is built from 14 residues. Per the germline V gene, CDR1 is MDHEN and CDR2 is SYDVKM. The variable domain in full, with the rest retrieved from reference TRBV28 and TRBJ1-1, is DVKVTQSSRYLVKRTGEKVFLECVQDMDHENMFWYRQDPGLGLRLIYFSYDVKMKEKGDIPEGYSVSREKKERFSLILESASTNQTSMYLCASSSGQGTAEAFFGQGTRLTVV.

This clonotype was counted ten times or more. The CDR3 is CATRQGGNSPLHF. The CDR3 DNA sequence: TGTGCCACCAGACAGGGCGGTAATTCACCCCTCCACTTT. The chain couples TRBV10-3 to TRBJ1-6; 7 bases fit TRBD1. CDR1 is ENHRY and CDR2 is SYGVKD in the germline V gene. The CDR3 totals 13 residues. With V trimmed by 10 bases and J by 6 bases, 6 bases remained unmatched.

The chain couples TRBV20-1 to TRBJ1-5, with a weak D call TRBD1 (6 bases). V was shortened by 5 bases and J by 5 bases, with 16 bases between the two germline ends. CDR1 is DFQATT and CDR2 is SNEGSKA in the germline V gene (reference sequence). The CDR3 is 14 amino acids. CDR3 nucleotides: TGCAGTGCTGGGCGGCCAGGGGCCTATCAGCCCCAGCATTTT. Translating gives CSAGRPGAYQPQHF.

In the case of this clonotype: At one end the junction does not follow the germline gene, possibly because of a read error. V and J are TRBV2 and TRBJ2-3, with TRBD1 as a possible D gene (5 bases). The CDR3 is 14 residues long. CDR1 and CDR2 (germline): SNHLY, FYNNEI. CDR3 sequence (DNA): TGTGCCAGCAAGGGCTCGCGAAGCACAGGTACGCAGTATTTT. Protein: CASKGSRSTGTQYF.

This chain uses TRBV6-1 with TRBJ1-5; 10 bases map to TRBD1. The CDR3 loop spans 18 amino acids. Germline CDR1 is MNHNS and CDR2 is SASEGT. With 7 bases clipped from V and 6 bases from J, the junction kept 18 bases outside the gene matches. Written as DNA, the CDR3 is TGTGCCAGCACCGAAGACAGGGGGCAGGTAAAGGGCAGTCAGCCCCAGCATTTT. Protein: CASTEDRGQVKGSQPQHF.